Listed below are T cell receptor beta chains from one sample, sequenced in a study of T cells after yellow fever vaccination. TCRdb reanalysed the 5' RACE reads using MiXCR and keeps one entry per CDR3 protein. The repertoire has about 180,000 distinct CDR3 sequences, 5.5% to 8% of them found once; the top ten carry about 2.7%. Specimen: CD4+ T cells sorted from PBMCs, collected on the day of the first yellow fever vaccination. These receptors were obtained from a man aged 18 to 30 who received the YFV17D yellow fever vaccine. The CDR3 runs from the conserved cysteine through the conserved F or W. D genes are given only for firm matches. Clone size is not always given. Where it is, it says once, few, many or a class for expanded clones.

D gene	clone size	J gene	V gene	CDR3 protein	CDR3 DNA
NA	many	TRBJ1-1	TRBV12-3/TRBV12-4	CASSLQSNTEAFF	TGTGCCAGCAGTTTACAAAGTAACACTGAAGCTTTCTTT
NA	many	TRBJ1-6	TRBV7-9	CASSLEGGGSPLHF	TGTGCCAGCAGCTTAGAGGGAGGCGGTTCACCCCTCCACTTT
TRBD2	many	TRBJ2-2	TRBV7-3	CASSNRGGTGELFF	TGTGCCAGCAGCAATCGGGGGGGCACCGGGGAGCTGTTTTTT
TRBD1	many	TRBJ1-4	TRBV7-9	CASSVGQGGEKLFF	TGTGCCAGCAGCGTCGGACAGGGGGGCGAAAAACTGTTTTTT
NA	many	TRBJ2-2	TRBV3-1	CASSQVRLAGELFF	TGTGCCAGCAGCCAAGTCAGGCTAGCGGGGGAGCTGTTTTTT
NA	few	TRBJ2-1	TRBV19	CASSIGAGLYNEQFF	TGTGCCAGTAGTATAGGGGCAGGACTCTACAATGAGCAGTTCTTC
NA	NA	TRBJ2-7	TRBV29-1	CSVEDPPGPAYF	TGCAGCGTTGAAGATCCGCCCGGGCCGGCGTACTTC
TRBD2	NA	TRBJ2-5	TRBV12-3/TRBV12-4	CASSLTGRGGSETQYF	TGTGCCAGCAGTTTAACGGGACGGGGGGGCTCGGAGACCCAGTACTTC
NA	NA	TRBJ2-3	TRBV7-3	CASSNGLLTDTQYF	TGTGCCAGCAGCAACGGACTTCTCACAGATACGCAGTATTTT
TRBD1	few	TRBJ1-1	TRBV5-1	CASSRGTGKDSEAFF	TGCGCCAGCAGCAGGGGGACAGGGAAAGACTCTGAAGCTTTCTTT
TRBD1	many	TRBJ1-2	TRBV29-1	CSVEEEGAHGYTF	TGCAGCGTTGAAGAGGAGGGGGCACATGGCTACACCTTC
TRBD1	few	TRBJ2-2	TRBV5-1	CASSRTGVNTGELFF	TGCGCCAGCAGCCGGACAGGGGTCAACACCGGGGAGCTGTTTTTT
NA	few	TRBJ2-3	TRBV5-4	CASSLDGLSSTDTQYF	TGTGCCAGCAGCTTGGATGGTTTATCTAGCACAGATACGCAGTATTTT
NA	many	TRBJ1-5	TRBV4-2	CASSQELNRRQPQHF	TGTGCCAGCAGCCAAGAGTTGAACAGGCGCCAGCCCCAGCATTTT
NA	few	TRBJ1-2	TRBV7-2	CASSLRDGRDGYTF	TGTGCCAGCAGCTTAAGGGACGGGCGGGATGGCTACACCTTC
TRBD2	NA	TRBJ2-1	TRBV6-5	CASSYVVVGRGNEQFF	TGTGCCAGCAGTTACGTGGTAGTGGGGAGGGGCAATGAGCAGTTCTTC
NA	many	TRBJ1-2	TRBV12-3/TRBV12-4	CASSLMGANYGYTF	TGTGCCAGCAGCCTGATGGGGGCTAACTATGGCTACACCTTC
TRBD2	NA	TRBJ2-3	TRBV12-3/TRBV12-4	CASSLVSSGDTQYF	TGTGCCAGCAGTTTAGTCTCTAGCGGGGATACGCAGTATTTT
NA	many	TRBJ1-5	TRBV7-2	CASSFGGGQPQHF	TGTGCCAGCAGCTTTGGGGGTGGCCAGCCCCAGCATTTT
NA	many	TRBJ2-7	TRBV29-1	CSVASYSHYEQYF	TGCAGCGTCGCAAGTTATTCCCACTACGAGCAGTACTTC
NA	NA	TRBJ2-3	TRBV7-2	CASSSYLADTQYF	TGTGCCAGCAGCTCCTACTTGGCGGATACGCAGTATTTT
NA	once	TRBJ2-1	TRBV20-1	CSARFFPGGTYNEQFF	TGCAGTGCTAGATTCTTCCCCGGGGGAACCTACAATGAGCAGTTCTTC
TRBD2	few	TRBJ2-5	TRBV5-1	CASSFGTAGYQETQYF	TGCGCCAGCAGCTTCGGAACAGCGGGGTACCAAGAGACCCAGTACTTC
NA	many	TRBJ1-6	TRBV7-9	CASSPGTQYNSPLHF	TGTGCCAGCAGCCCCGGGACACAGTATAATTCACCCCTCCACTTT
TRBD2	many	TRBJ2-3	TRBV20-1	CSAPPGLPRTDTQYF	TGCAGTGCCCCCCCGGGACTACCTCGCACAGATACGCAGTATTTT
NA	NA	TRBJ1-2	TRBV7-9	CASSSLDGRYGYTF	TGTGCCAGCAGCTCCCTGGACGGACGCTATGGCTACACCTTC
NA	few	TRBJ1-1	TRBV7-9	CASSHRFSTEAFF	TGTGCCAGCAGCCACAGGTTCAGCACTGAAGCTTTCTTT
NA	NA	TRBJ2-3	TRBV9	CASSASGGHTDTQYF	TGTGCCAGCAGCGCATCGGGGGGCCACACAGATACGCAGTATTTT
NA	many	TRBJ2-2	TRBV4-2	CASASTDLNTGELFF	TGTGCCAGCGCCTCGACAGACTTGAACACCGGGGAGCTGTTTTTT
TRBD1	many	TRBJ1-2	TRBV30	CAWKRDRPGGYTF	TGTGCCTGGAAAAGGGACAGGCCAGGTGGCTACACCTTC
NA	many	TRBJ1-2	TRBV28	CASSSVRRGGYTF	TGTGCCAGCAGTTCCGTCCGGAGGGGTGGCTACACCTTC
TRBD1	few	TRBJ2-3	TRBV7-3	CASSLNEGASTDTQYF	TGTGCCAGCAGCTTAAACGAGGGGGCCTCCACAGATACGCAGTATTTT
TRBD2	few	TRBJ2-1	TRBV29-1	CSVEDPVSGGPSYNEQFF	TGCAGCGTTGAAGATCCCGTTAGCGGGGGGCCCTCCTACAATGAGCAGTTCTTC
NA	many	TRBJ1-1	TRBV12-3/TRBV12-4	CASRSVITNTEAFF	TGTGCCAGCAGGTCAGTGATAACGAACACTGAAGCTTTCTTT
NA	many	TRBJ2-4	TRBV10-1	CASSGGGSKNIQYF	TGCGCCAGCAGTGGTGGAGGGAGCAAAAACATTCAGTACTTC
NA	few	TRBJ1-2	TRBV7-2	CASSFQRQVYGYTF	TGTGCCAGCAGCTTCCAGAGACAGGTCTATGGCTACACCTTC
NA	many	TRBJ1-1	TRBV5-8	CASSLSYSEAFF	TGTGCCAGCAGCCTTTCCTACTCCGAAGCTTTCTTT
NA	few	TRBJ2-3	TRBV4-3	CASSQDRAGSADTQYF	TGCGCCAGCAGCCAGGATAGGGCAGGGTCGGCAGATACGCAGTATTTT